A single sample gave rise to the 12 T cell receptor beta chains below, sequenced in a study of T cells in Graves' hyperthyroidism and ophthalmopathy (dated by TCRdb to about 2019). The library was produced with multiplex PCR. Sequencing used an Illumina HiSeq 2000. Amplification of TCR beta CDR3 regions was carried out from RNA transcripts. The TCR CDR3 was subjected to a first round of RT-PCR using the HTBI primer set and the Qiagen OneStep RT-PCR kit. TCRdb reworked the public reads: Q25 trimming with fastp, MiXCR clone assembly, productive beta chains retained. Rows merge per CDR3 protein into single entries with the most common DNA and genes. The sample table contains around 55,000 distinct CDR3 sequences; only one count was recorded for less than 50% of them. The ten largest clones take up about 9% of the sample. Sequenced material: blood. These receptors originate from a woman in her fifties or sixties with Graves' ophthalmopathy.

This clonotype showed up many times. CDR3 in DNA: TGTGCCAGCAGCTTAGAGAGCGGGATGAGTACCGGGGAGCTGTTTTTT. It specifies CASSLESGMSTGELFF. The genes are TRBV11-2 and TRBJ2-2, with 7 bases aligning to TRBD2. CDR1 is SGHAT and CDR2 is FQNNGV in the germline V gene. Trimming removed 0 bases from V and 5 bases from J; junction bases left unmatched: 6. This CDR3 region has 16 residues.

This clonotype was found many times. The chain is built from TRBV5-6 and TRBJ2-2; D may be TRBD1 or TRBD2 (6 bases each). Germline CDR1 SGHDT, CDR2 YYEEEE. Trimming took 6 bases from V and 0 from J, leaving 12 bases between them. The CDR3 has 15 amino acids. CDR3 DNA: TGTGCCAGCACCCCGCGGGACACGAACACCGGGGAGCTGTTTTTT. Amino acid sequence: CASTPRDTNTGELFF.

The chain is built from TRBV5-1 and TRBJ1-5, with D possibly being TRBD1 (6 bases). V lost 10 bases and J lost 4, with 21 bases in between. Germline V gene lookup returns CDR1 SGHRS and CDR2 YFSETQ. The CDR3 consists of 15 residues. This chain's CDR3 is CAYLLIQGQNQPQHF. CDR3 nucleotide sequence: TGCGCCTACTTACTGATCCAGGGGCAGAATCAGCCCCAGCATTTT.

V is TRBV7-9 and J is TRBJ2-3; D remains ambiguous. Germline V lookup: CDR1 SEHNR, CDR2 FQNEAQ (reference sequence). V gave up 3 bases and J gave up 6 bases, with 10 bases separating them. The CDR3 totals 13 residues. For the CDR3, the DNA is TGTGCCAGCAGCTTGCAGCGCCCTGATACGCAGTATTTT. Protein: CASSLQRPDTQYF.

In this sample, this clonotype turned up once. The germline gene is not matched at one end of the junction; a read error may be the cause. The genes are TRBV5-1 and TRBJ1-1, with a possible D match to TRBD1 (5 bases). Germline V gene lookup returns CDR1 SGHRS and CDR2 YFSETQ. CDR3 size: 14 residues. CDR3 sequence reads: CASCLASGGTEAFF. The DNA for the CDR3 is TGCGCCAGCTGCTTGGCGTCGGGGGGGACGGAAGCTTTCTTT. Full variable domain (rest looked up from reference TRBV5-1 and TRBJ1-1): KAGVTQTPRYLIKTRGQQVTLSCSPISGHRSVSWYQQTPGQGLQFLFEYFSETQRNKGNFPGRFSGRQFSNSRSEMNVSTLELGDSALYLCASCLASGGTEAFFGQGTRLTVV.

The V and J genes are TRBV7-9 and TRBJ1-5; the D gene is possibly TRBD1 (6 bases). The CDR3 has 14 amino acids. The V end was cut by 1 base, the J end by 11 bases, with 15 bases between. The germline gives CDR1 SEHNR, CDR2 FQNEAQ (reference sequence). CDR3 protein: CASSLVQGSETQHF. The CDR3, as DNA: TGTGCCAGCAGCTTAGTTCAGGGGAGTGAGACCCAGCATTTT.

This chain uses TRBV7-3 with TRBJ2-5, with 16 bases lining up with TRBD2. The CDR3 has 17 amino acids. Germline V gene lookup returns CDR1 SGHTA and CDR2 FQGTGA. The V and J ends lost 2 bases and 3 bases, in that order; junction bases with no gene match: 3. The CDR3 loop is CASSLRGLAGGKETQYF. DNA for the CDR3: TGTGCCAGCAGCTTACGGGGACTAGCGGGGGGGAAAGAGACCCAGTACTTC.

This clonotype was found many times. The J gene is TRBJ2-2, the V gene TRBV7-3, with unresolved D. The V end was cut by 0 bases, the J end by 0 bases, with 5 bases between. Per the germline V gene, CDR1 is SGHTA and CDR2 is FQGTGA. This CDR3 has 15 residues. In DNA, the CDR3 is TGTGCCAGCAGCTTAACGGGGACGAACACCGGGGAGCTGTTTTTT. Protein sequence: CASSLTGTNTGELFF.

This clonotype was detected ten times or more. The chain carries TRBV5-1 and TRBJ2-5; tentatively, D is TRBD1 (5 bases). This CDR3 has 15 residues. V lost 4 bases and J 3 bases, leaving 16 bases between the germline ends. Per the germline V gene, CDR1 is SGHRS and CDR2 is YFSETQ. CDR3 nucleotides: TGCGCCAGCAGCCTTCAGGGTAGGAACGAAGAGACCCAGTACTTC. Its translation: CASSLQGRNEETQYF.

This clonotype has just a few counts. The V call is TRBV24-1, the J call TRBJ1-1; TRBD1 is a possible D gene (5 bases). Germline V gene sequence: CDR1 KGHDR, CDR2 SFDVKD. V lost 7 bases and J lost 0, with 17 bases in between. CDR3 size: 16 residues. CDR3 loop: CATSPARGGVNTEAFF. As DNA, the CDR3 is TGTGCCACCAGCCCCGCTAGGGGCGGGGTGAACACTGAAGCTTTCTTT.

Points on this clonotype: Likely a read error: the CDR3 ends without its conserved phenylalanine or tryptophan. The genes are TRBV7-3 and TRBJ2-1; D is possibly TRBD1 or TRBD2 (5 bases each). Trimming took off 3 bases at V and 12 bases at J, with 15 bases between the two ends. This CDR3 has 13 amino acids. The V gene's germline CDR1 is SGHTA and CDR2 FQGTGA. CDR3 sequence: CASSLLGDRTQFS. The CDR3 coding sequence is TGTGCCAGCAGCTTGCTGGGGGACCGTACGCAGTTCTCC.

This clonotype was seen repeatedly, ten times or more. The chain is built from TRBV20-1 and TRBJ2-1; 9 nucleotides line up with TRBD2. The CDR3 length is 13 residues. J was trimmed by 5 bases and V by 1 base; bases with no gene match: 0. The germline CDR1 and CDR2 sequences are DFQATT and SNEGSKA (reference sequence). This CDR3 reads CSARGTSDNEQFF. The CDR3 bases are TGCAGTGCTAGAGGGACTAGCGACAATGAGCAGTTCTTC.